One sample yielded the 31 T cell receptor beta chains listed below, sequenced in a study of CD8+ T cells in alopecia areata. Following RNA extraction, reverse transcription yielded cDNA that acted as the sequencing template. The table came from immunoSEQ multiplex PCR; TCRdb's copy has only in-frame clones and leaves some out. The table lists about 200,000 clones, approximately 60% of them singletons, with less than 4% in the top ten. Treatment: oral pan-JAK inhibitor, 5-10 mg twice daily. This sample comprised CD4+ T cells sorted from blood, obtained at week 4, from a patient treated with tofacitinib. The receptors shown here come from a human donor with alopecia areata.

J is TRBJ2-7 and V is TRBV7-9; TRBD1 matches 7 bases. The length of the CDR3 is 15 residues. CDR1 and CDR2 from the germline V gene are SEHNR and FQNEAQ (reference sequence). V gave up 5 bases and J gave up 4 bases; unmatched junction bases: 11. CDR3: CASSKQTGLSYEQYF. The CDR3 DNA reads TGTGCCAGCAGCAAACAGACAGGGTTATCTTACGAGCAGTACTTC.

J is TRBJ2-7 and V is TRBV28, with 10 bases matching TRBD1. The germline gives CDR1 MDHEN, CDR2 SYDVKM. Trimming took 5 bases from V and 3 from J; bases not matched to a gene: 10. The CDR3 consists of 16 residues. The CDR3 sequence is CASSRQGAGYLYEQYF. The CDR3 DNA reads as TGTGCCAGCAGTCGACAGGGGGCGGGATACCTCTACGAGCAGTACTTC.

V gene TRBV18 combines with J gene TRBJ2-4; D gene unclear. Between the trimmed V and J ends, which lost 2 bases and 8 bases, there was a span of 4 bases. Looked up from germline, CDR1 is KGHSH and CDR2 is LQKENI. This CDR3 has 11 residues. The CDR3 loop reads CASSPRDIQYF. The CDR3, as DNA: TGTGCCAGCTCACCAAGGGACATTCAGTACTTC. The full variable domain, its missing parts supplied by reference TRBV18 and TRBJ2-4, is NAGVMQNPRHLVRRRGQEARLRCSPMKGHSHVYWYRQLPEEGLKFMVYLQKENIIDESGMPKERFSAEFPKEGPSILRIQQVVRGDSAAYFCASSPRDIQYFGAGTRLSVL.

The chain carries TRBV14 and TRBJ1-1, with TRBD1 as a possible D gene (5 bases). The germline gives CDR1 SGHDN, CDR2 FVKESK. Trimming cost V 4 bases and J 1 base, with 7 bases left between them. The CDR3 has 13 residues. This CDR3 is CASSPTANTEAFF. CDR3 nucleotides: TGTGCCAGCAGCCCGACAGCGAACACTGAAGCTTTCTTT.

This chain links TRBV7-2 with TRBJ2-3; 8 nucleotides agree with TRBD2. CDR3 length equals 17 residues. CDR1 and CDR2 (germline): SGHTA, FQGNSA. The trim removed 0 bases at V and 4 bases at J, leaving 9 bases unmatched. This CDR3 is CASSLALRGGSPDTQYF. In DNA form, the CDR3 reads TGTGCCAGCAGCTTAGCTCTTCGGGGGGGCAGCCCAGATACGCAGTATTTT.

The chain joins TRBV7-6 to TRBJ1-2; 7 nucleotides agree with TRBD1. CDR1 SGHVS and CDR2 FNYEAQ come from the germline V gene. J was trimmed by 7 bases and V by 5 bases; bases with no gene match: 4. The CDR3 totals 12 residues. The CDR3 nucleotides are TGTGCCAGCAGCACCCGACAGGGTGGCTACACCTTC. It yields the protein CASSTRQGGYTF.

This clone was observed a single time. This chain connects TRBV25-1 to TRBJ1-2; D remains unclear. The CDR3 consists of 14 residues. Trimming cost V 4 bases and J 8 bases, with 17 bases left between them. Germline V gene data show CDR1 as MGHDK and CDR2 as SYGVNS. The CDR3 is CASSGTDRIRGYTF. In DNA, the CDR3 is TGTGCCAGCAGTGGGACCGACCGGATTAGGGGCTACACCTTC.

In this sample, this clone turned up a few times. The J gene is TRBJ2-3, the V gene TRBV7-2, with 11 positions matching TRBD2. The CDR3 has 16 residues. The V gene's germline CDR1 is SGHTA and CDR2 FQGNSA. J lost 2 bases, V lost 3 bases, and 4 bases had no gene match. For the CDR3, the DNA is TGTGCCAGCAGCTTCGGGACTAGCGGAACCACAGATACGCAGTATTTT. It codes for CASSFGTSGTTDTQYF.

The rearrangement links TRBV23-1 to TRBJ1-2; D is perhaps TRBD1 (6 bases). TRBV23-1 has ORF status, its function being uncertain. V lost 2 bases and J 2 bases, leaving 15 bases between the germline ends. The CDR3 sequence is 16 residues long. The CDR3 nucleotides read TGCGCCAGCAGTCAACCGACCCGACAGGCAAACTATGGCTACACCTTC. Its protein is CASSQPTRQANYGYTF.

The rearrangement joins TRBV5-1 to TRBJ1-5; D is ambiguous. V lost 1 base and J 7 bases, leaving 12 bases between the germline ends. CDR3 length: 14 amino acids. The V gene's germline CDR1 is SGHRS and CDR2 YFSETQ. The CDR3 spells CASSLTEQGQPQHF. The DNA of the CDR3 is TGCGCCAGCAGCTTGACAGAGCAAGGACAGCCCCAGCATTTT. Full variable domain (outside the CDR3, taken from reference TRBV5-1 and TRBJ1-5): KAGVTQTPRYLIKTRGQQVTLSCSPISGHRSVSWYQQTPGQGLQFLFEYFSETQRNKGNFPGRFSGRQFSNSRSEMNVSTLELGDSALYLCASSLTEQGQPQHFGDGTRLSIL.

Worth noting for this clone: Different DNA sequences within this sample yield the same CDR3. The chain has TRBV5-6 and TRBJ2-5; D unresolved. V lost 2 bases and J lost 5, with 4 bases in between. The CDR3 consists of 11 residues. Germline CDR1 and CDR2: SGHDT and YYEEEE. The CDR3 loop reads CASSLQETQYF. The CDR3 DNA reads as TGTGCCAGCAGCTTACAGGAGACCCAGTACTTC.

The chain has TRBV2 and TRBJ2-3; 14 nucleotides match TRBD2. In germline, CDR1 is SNHLY, CDR2 FYNNEI. J lost 5 bases, V lost 7 bases, and 8 bases had no gene match. The CDR3 loop spans 16 amino acids. Written as DNA, the CDR3 is TGTGCCAGCACCCTTGCGACTAGCGGGGGGGGAGATACGCAGTATTTT. Translated, it gives CASTLATSGGGDTQYF.

The V gene is TRBV19, the J gene TRBJ2-2; no definite D call. V lost 10 bases, J lost 4 bases, and 10 bases lay in between. The germline V gene encodes CDR1 LNHDA and CDR2 SQIVND (reference sequence). This CDR3 spans 12 amino acids. The CDR3: CATEGSTGELFF. In DNA form, the CDR3 reads TGTGCCACGGAAGGAAGCACCGGGGAGCTGTTTTTT.

This clone came up a few times. The V call is TRBV7-2, the J call TRBJ2-5; no reliable D call. Germline CDR1 SGHTA, CDR2 FQGNSA. The CDR3 has 13 residues. V was clipped by 1 base and J by 10 bases, with 13 bases between them. The CDR3 protein is CASSLGTPGSQYF. The CDR3 region has the DNA TGTGCCAGCAGCTTAGGCACCCCCGGTAGCCAGTACTTC.

The rearrangement joins TRBV6-5 to TRBJ2-5; D uncertain. This CDR3 comprises 13 residues. V dropped 5 bases and J dropped 1 base, with 8 bases sitting between them. Germline V gene sequence: CDR1 MNHEY, CDR2 SVGAGI. In nucleotides, the CDR3 is TGTGCCAGCAGTAGGGCGCCCCAAGAGACCCAGTACTTC. As protein: CASSRAPQETQYF.

There are a few counts of this clone. The J gene is TRBJ2-3, the V gene TRBV28; D is possibly TRBD2 (5 bases). V was pared by 11 bases and J by 0 bases, with 12 bases between. Germline loops: CDR1 MDHEN, CDR2 SYDVKM. The CDR3 has 13 residues. As DNA, the CDR3 is TGTGCCTCGGACTCTTTTAGCACAGATACGCAGTATTTT. Its translation: CASDSFSTDTQYF.

This chain joins TRBV30 and TRBJ2-1; 11 bases map to TRBD2. Unmatched junction bases numbered 11, after V lost 2 bases and J lost 8 bases. Germline CDR1 reads GTSNPN; CDR2 reads SVGIG (reference sequence). CDR3 size: 16 residues. The CDR3 DNA is TGTGCCTGGAGTAAAGGACTAGCGGGTCCATCGGATGAGCAGTTCTTC. Translation: CAWSKGLAGPSDEQFF.

This clone is a singleton in its sample. The chain couples TRBV2 to TRBJ2-5; D unresolved. The CDR3 is 13 residues long. V was shortened by 4 bases and J by 2 bases, with 8 bases between the two germline ends. In germline, CDR1 is SNHLY, CDR2 FYNNEI. CDR3 in amino acids: CASSGGWQETQYF. In DNA, the CDR3 is TGTGCCAGCAGTGGGGGTTGGCAAGAGACCCAGTACTTC.

The rearrangement uses TRBV7-2 and TRBJ2-7, with D hard to call. This CDR3 region has 14 residues. CDR1 is SGHTA, CDR2 FQGNSA, per germline. V lost 1 base and J lost 3, with 10 bases in between. Written as DNA, the CDR3 is TGTGCCAGCAGCTTAGTCAGGAGAGTCTACGAGCAGTACTTC. Encoded protein: CASSLVRRVYEQYF.

Comments on this clone: Its ends do not fully match the called genes, so a read error is possible. The chain uses TRBV9 and TRBJ2-7, with unresolved D. CDR1 is SGDLS, CDR2 YYNGEE, per germline. This CDR3 has 8 amino acids. The CDR3 DNA follows: TGTGCCAGCAGCGTTGAAGTGTTC. Translating gives CASSVEVF.

The chain carries TRBV30 and TRBJ1-1, with TRBD1 matching 10 bases. Germline CDR1 and CDR2: GTSNPN and SVGIG (reference sequence). The CDR3 runs to 17 residues. V lost 3 bases and J lost 0; bases outside the gene matches: 10. This CDR3 reads CAWRSWGTGDMNTEAFF. The CDR3 bases are TGTGCCTGGAGATCTTGGGGGACAGGGGACATGAACACTGAAGCTTTCTTT.

The V call is TRBV2, the J call TRBJ2-1; no reliable D call. Germline V lookup: CDR1 SNHLY, CDR2 FYNNEI. V was trimmed by 6 bases and J by 4 bases, leaving 13 bases between them. The CDR3 is made up of 14 amino acids. The CDR3 DNA reads TGTGCCAGCAGGGACCAATCCGGGTACAATGAGCAGTTCTTC. Translating it yields CASRDQSGYNEQFF.

This clone was observed once. V usage is TRBV30 and J usage is TRBJ1-2; tentative D call: TRBD1 (5 bases). In germline, CDR1 is GTSNPN, CDR2 SVGIG (reference sequence). The length of the CDR3 is 12 residues. Between the trimmed V and J ends, which lost 0 bases and 6 bases, there was a span of 8 bases. The CDR3 DNA is TGTGCCTGGAGTGTCCGACAGAATGGCTACACCTTC. Translating it yields CAWSVRQNGYTF.

CDR3 region: CSVLGTSGATDTQYF. The CDR3 DNA reads as TGCAGCGTTCTTGGGACTAGCGGGGCGACAGATACGCAGTATTTT. The rearrangement links TRBV29-1 to TRBJ2-3, with 13 bases aligning to TRBD2. The CDR3 consists of 15 residues. V was clipped by 5 bases and J by 3 bases; unmatched bases: 5. Germline CDR1 is SQVTM and CDR2 is ANQGSEA.

The rearrangement joins TRBV15 to TRBJ1-1; tentative D call: TRBD1 (5 bases). The CDR3 extends over 14 amino acids. Trimming took off 0 bases at V and 2 bases at J, with 7 bases between the two ends. In germline, CDR1 is LNHNV, CDR2 YYDKDF (reference sequence). CDR3 in amino acids: CATSRDRGNTEAFF. DNA for the CDR3: TGTGCCACCAGCAGAGATAGGGGTAACACTGAAGCTTTCTTT. The complete variable domain, with remaining parts taken from reference TRBV15 and TRBJ1-1, reads DAMVIQNPRYQVTQFGKPVTLSCSQTLNHNVMYWYQQKSSQAPKLLFHYYDKDFNNEADTPDNFQSRRPNTSFCFLDIRSPGLGDTAMYLCATSRDRGNTEAFFGQGTRLTVV.

For this clone: Other DNA sequences within the sample encode an identical CDR3. The chain employs TRBV29-1 and TRBJ2-7; 9 positions match TRBD1. V was clipped by 4 bases and J by 7 bases; unmatched bases: 5. This CDR3 has 12 residues. The germline V gene encodes CDR1 SQVTM and CDR2 ANQGSEA. This CDR3 reads CSVGGQGYEQYF. The CDR3 nucleotides read TGCAGCGTTGGGGGACAGGGTTATGAGCAGTACTTC.

The chain has TRBV4-3 and TRBJ2-2, with 8 bases lining up with TRBD2. In germline, CDR1 is LGHNA, CDR2 YSLEER. There are 18 residues in the CDR3. V gave up 4 bases and J gave up 0 bases; unmatched junction bases: 10. CDR3 coding DNA: TGCGCCAGCAGCCGAACTCAGACTAGCGCCGCGAACACCGGGGAGCTGTTTTTT. Its translation: CASSRTQTSAANTGELFF.

The V call is TRBV29-1, the J call TRBJ1-1, with D tentatively TRBD1 (5 bases). V lost 6 bases and J 1 base, leaving 15 bases between the germline ends. CDR1 is SQVTM and CDR2 is ANQGSEA in the germline V gene. The CDR3 runs to 14 residues. CDR3 in amino acids: CSVAPGLRNTEAFF. The CDR3, as DNA: TGCAGCGTCGCCCCGGGACTGAGGAACACTGAAGCTTTCTTT.

This chain uses TRBV18 with TRBJ2-7; D is unresolved. The CDR3 runs 12 residues. The V end was cut by 6 bases, the J end by 3 bases, with 9 bases between. Germline lookup yields CDR1 KGHSH and CDR2 LQKENI. The CDR3 region has the DNA TGTGCCAGCTCTGGGTCGAACTACGAGCAGTACTTC. Protein sequence: CASSGSNYEQYF.

V usage is TRBV6-5 and J usage is TRBJ2-5; D may correspond to TRBD1 or TRBD2 (5 bases each). Trimming took 6 bases from V and 4 from J, leaving 15 bases between them. CDR1 is MNHEY and CDR2 is SVGAGI in the germline V gene. The length of the CDR3 is 14 residues. In nucleotides, the CDR3 is TGTGCCAGCAGCCGCTGGGGGTTAGGAGAGACCCAGTACTTC. As protein: CASSRWGLGETQYF.

This clone occurred once. This rearrangement joins TRBV29-1 to TRBJ1-1; 8 bases map to TRBD1. The CDR3 covers 14 residues. In germline, CDR1 is SQVTM, CDR2 ANQGSEA. V trimming: 4 bases; J trimming: 1 base; junction bases outside the gene matches: 5. The DNA for the CDR3 is TGCAGCGTTGTGGGCGGACAGGGGAACACTGAAGCTTTCTTT. Its protein is CSVVGGQGNTEAFF. Supplemented by reference TRBV29-1 and TRBJ1-1, the full variable domain reads SAVISQKPSRDICQRGTSLTIQCQVDSQVTMMFWYRQQPGQSLTLIATANQGSEATYESGFVIDKFPISRPNLTFSTLTVSNMSPEDSSIYLCSVVGGQGNTEAFFGQGTRLTVV.